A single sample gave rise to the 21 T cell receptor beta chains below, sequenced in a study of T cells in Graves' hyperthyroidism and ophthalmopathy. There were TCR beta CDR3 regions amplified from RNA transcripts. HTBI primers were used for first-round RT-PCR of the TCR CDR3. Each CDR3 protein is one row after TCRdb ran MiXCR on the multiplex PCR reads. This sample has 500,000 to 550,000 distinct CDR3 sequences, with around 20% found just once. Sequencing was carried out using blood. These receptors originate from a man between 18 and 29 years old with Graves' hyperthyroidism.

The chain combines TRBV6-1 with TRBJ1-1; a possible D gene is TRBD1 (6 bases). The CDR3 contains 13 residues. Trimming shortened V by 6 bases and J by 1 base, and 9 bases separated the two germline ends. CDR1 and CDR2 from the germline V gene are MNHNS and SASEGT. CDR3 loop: CASRQGSNTEAFF. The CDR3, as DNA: TGTGCCAGCAGACAGGGCTCGAACACTGAAGCTTTCTTT.

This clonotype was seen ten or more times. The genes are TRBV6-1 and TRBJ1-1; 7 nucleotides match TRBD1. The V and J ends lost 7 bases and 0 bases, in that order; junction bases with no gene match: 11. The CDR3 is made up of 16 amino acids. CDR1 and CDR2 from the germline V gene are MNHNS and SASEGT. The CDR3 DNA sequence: TGTGCCAGCACCAGGAGGGACAGAGACATGAACACTGAAGCTTTCTTT. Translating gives CASTRRDRDMNTEAFF.

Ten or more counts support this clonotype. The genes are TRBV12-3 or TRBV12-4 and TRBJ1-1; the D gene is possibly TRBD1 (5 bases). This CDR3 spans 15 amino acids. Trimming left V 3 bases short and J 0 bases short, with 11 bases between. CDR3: CASSFSSGMNTEAFF. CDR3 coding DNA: TGTGCCAGCAGTTTTTCCTCAGGGATGAACACTGAAGCTTTCTTT.

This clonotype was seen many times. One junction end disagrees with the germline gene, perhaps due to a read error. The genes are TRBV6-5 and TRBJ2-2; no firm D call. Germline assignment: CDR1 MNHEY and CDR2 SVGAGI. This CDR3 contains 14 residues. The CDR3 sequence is CVSSYSLYTGELFF. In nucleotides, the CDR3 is TGTGTCAGCAGTTACTCCCTTTACACCGGGGAGCTGTTTTTT.

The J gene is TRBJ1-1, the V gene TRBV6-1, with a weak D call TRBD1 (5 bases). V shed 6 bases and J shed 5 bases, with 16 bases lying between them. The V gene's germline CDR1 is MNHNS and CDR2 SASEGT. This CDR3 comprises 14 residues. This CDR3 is CASSPIGGRTEAFF. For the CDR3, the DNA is TGTGCCAGCAGCCCTATTGGGGGAAGGACTGAAGCTTTCTTT.

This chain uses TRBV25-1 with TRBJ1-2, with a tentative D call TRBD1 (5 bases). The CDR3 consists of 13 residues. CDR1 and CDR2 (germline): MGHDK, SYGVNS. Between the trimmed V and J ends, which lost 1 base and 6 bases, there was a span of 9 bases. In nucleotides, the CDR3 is TGTGCCAGCAGTGAATCCAGGGTTCATGGCTACACCTTC. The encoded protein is CASSESRVHGYTF.

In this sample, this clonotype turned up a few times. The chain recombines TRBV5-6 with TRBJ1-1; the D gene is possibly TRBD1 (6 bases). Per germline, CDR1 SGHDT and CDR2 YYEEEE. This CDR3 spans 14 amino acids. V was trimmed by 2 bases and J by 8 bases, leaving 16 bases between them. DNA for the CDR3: TGTGCCAGCAGCTTACCGGGGGACACCGCGGAAGCTTTCTTT. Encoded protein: CASSLPGDTAEAFF.

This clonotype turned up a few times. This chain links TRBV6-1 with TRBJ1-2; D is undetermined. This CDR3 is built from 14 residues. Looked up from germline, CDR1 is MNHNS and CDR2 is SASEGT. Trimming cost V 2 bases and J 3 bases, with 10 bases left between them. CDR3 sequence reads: CASSERGRYYGYTF. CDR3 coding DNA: TGTGCCAGCAGTGAAAGAGGACGGTACTATGGCTACACCTTC.

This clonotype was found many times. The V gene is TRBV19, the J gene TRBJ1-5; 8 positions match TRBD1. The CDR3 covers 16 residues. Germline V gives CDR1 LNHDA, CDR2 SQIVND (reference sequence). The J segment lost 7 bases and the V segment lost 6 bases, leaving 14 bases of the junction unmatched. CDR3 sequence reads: CASSITQGQVYQPQHF. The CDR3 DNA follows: TGTGCCAGTAGCATCACCCAGGGACAGGTTTACCAGCCCCAGCATTTT.

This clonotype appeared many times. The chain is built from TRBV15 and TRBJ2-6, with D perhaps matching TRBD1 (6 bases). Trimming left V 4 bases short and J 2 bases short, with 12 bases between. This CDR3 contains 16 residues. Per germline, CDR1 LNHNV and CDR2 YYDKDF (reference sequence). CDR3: CATSKPGTPGANVLTF. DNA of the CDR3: TGTGCCACCAGCAAACCTGGGACACCTGGGGCCAACGTCCTGACTTTC.

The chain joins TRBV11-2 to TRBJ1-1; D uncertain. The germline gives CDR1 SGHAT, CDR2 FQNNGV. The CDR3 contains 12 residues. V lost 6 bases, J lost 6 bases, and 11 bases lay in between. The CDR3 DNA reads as TGTGCCAGCAGGATTACCGGGGCTGAAGCTTTCTTT. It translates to CASRITGAEAFF. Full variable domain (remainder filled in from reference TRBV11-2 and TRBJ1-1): EAGVAQSPRYKIIEKRQSVAFWCNPISGHATLYWYQQILGQGPKLLIQFQNNGVVDDSQLPKDRFSAERLKGVDSTLKIQPAKLEDSAVYLCASRITGAEAFFGQGTRLTVV.

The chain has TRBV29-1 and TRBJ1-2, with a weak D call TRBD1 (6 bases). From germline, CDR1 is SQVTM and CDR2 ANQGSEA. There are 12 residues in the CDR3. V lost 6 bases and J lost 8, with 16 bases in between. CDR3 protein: CSVPGHLTGYTF. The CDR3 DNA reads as TGCAGCGTGCCGGGACACCTTACGGGCTACACCTTC.

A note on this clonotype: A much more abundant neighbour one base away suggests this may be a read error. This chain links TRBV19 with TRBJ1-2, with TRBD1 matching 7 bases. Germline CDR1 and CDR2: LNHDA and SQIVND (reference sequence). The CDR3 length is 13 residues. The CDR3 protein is CVSSMGQTAGYTF. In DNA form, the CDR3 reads TGTGTCAGTAGTATGGGACAGACGGCCGGCTACACCTTC. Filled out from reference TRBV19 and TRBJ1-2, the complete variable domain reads DGGITQSPKYLFRKEGQNVTLSCEQNLNHDAMYWYRQDPGQGLRLIYYSQIVNDFQKGDIAEGYSVSREKKESFPLTVTSAQKNPTAFYLCVSSMGQTAGYTFGSGTRLTVV.

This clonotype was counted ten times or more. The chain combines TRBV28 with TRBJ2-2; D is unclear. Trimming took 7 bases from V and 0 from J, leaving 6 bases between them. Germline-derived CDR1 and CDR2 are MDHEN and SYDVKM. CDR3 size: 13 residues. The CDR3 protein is CASTPSNTGELFF. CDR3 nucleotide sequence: TGTGCCAGCACCCCCTCGAACACCGGGGAGCTGTTTTTT.

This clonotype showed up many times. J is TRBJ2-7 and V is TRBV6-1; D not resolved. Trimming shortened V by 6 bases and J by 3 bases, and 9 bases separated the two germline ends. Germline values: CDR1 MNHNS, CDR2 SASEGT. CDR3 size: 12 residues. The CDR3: CASRSLFYEQYF. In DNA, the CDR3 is TGTGCCAGCAGAAGCCTTTTCTACGAGCAGTACTTC.

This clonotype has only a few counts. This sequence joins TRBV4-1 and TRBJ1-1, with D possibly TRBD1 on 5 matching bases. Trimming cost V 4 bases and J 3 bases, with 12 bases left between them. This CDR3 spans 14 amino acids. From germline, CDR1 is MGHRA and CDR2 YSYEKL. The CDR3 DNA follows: TGCGCCAGCAGCCCCAGCGGGGGGGACACTGAAGCTTTCTTT. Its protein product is CASSPSGGDTEAFF.

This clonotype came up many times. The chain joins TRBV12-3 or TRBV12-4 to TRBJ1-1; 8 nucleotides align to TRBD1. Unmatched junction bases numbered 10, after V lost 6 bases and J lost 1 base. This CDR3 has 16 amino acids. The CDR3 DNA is TGTGCCAGCAGCCCCTACCGGACAGGGACGAACACTGAAGCTTTCTTT. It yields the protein CASSPYRTGTNTEAFF.

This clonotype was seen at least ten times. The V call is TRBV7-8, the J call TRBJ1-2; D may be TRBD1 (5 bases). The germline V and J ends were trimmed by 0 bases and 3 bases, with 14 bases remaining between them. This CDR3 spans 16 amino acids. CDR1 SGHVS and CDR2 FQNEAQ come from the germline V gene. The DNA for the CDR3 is TGTGCCAGCAGCTTAGCTGCAGGGCGATCTTACTATGGCTACACCTTC. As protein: CASSLAAGRSYYGYTF.

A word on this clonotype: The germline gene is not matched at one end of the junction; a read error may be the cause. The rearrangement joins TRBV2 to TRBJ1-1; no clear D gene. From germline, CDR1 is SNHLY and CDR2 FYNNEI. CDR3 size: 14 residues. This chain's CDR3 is CARRIGDMNTEAFF. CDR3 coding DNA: TGTGCCCGCAGAATAGGCGACATGAACACTGAAGCTTTCTTT.

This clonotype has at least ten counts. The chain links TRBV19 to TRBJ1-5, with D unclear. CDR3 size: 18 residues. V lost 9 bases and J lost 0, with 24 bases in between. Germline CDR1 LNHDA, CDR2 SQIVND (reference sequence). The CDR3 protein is CARIERPPIRSSNQPQHF. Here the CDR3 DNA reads TGTGCCAGGATAGAAAGGCCCCCCATTCGTAGTAGCAATCAGCCCCAGCATTTT.

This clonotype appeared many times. The CDR3 nucleotides read TGTGCCAGCAGCCACCGAGACCCAACAGGGGAGCTGTTTTTT. Its protein is CASSHRDPTGELFF. This chain joins TRBV12-3 or TRBV12-4 and TRBJ2-2; D is unresolved. The CDR3 length is 14 residues. V was cut by 6 bases and J by 8 bases, with 16 bases left in between.